This is a list of T cell receptor beta chains from one sample in a study of cytomegalovirus exposure and HLA in healthy donors. Clones were sequenced by immunoSEQ multiplex PCR, and TCRdb holds only the in-frame ones, with some missing. The sample consists of tens of thousands of clones, roughly two thirds of them appearing once. Sample: PBMCs. These TCRs come from a woman aged 45 to 65 in good health and CMV-seropositive. CDR3s include the opening cysteine and the closing phenylalanine or tryptophan. A D gene is named only where the DNA matches it firmly. Part of the rows lack a size; the others show once, few, many or a class for expanded clones.

clone_size	d_call	j_call	v_call	cdr3_nt	cdr3_aa
NA	TRBD2	TRBJ2-3	TRBV5-4	TGTGCCAGCAGCTTAACCGGGAGGGAAGATACGCAGTATTTT	CASSLTGREDTQYF
NA	NA	TRBJ1-5	TRBV28	TGTGCCAGCAGTTTGATAGATCAGCCCCAGCATTTT	CASSLIDQPQHF
NA	NA	TRBJ1-4	TRBV6-1	TGTGCCAGCAGTGAACCTGCTATCCTAGTTTTTTTT	CASSEPAILVFF
once	TRBD1	TRBJ2-1	TRBV5-6	TGTGCCAGCAGCTTGGTTTCCTGGACAGGGAACAATGAGCAGTTCTTC	CASSLVSWTGNNEQFF
NA	TRBD2	TRBJ2-1	TRBV5-1	TGCGCCAGCAGCTTGGAGATCCCAGCGGGAGGGCCGGGTCTGGAAGATGAGCAGTTCTTC	CASSLEIPAGGPGLEDEQFF
NA	TRBD2	TRBJ2-1	TRBV29-1	TGCAGCGTTGAAGTTCCCGGGACTAGCGGGAGGGCCGAGCAGTTCTTC	CSVEVPGTSGRAEQFF
NA	NA	TRBJ2-3	TRBV4-1	TGCGCCAGCAGCTCAGGACCGGGAGAACTGACAGATACGCAGTATTTT	CASSSGPGELTDTQYF
NA	NA	TRBJ2-1	TRBV19	TGTGCCAGTAGTATAGTTGAGGGTGTAGAGCAGTTCTTC	CASSIVEGVEQFF
NA	NA	TRBJ1-2	TRBV28	TGTGCCAGCAGTTTTGGCCGGGGGAGCGGCTATGGCTACACCTTC	CASSFGRGSGYGYTF
NA	NA	TRBJ2-6	TRBV28	TGTGCCAGCAGTTTTACAGAAACTGGGGCCAACGTCCTGACTTTC	CASSFTETGANVLTF
NA	TRBD1	TRBJ1-4	TRBV5-1	TGCGCCAGCAGCTTACAGGGGGCTTTTGCAACTAATGAAAAACTGTTTTTT	CASSLQGAFATNEKLFF
NA	NA	TRBJ2-3	TRBV7-6	TGTGCCAGCAGCTTCTATTCGGGGTTCACAGATACGCAGTATTTT	CASSFYSGFTDTQYF
NA	TRBD2	TRBJ2-3	TRBV9	TGTGCCAGCAGCGCTTCTAGCGGGATCACAGATACGCAGTATTTT	CASSASSGITDTQYF
NA	NA	TRBJ2-3	TRBV25-1	TGTGCCAGCAGCGGGTACTCAAGCACAGATACGCAGTATTTT	CASSGYSSTDTQYF
NA	TRBD2	TRBJ2-7	TRBV27	TGTGCCAGCAGTTTATCTAGCGGGAGCTCCTACGAGCAGTACTTC	CASSLSSGSSYEQYF
NA	TRBD1	TRBJ2-7	TRBV7-8	TGTGCCAGCAGCCCGGACAGGGGAATTCGCGAGCAGTACTTC	CASSPDRGIREQYF
NA	TRBD1	TRBJ2-7	TRBV6-7	TGTGCCAGCAGTTATGGGACAGGGGGCCCCTACGAGCAGTACTTC	CASSYGTGGPYEQYF
NA	NA	TRBJ1-5	TRBV5-1	TGCGCCAGCAGCGTGGACGGGGGGACTCAGCCCCAGCATTTT	CASSVDGGTQPQHF
NA	TRBD2	TRBJ2-5	TRBV18	TGTGCCAGCTCACCGGTCCTAGCGGAAGAGACCCAGTACTTC	CASSPVLAEETQYF
NA	NA	TRBJ1-4	TRBV7-9	TGTTCCAGCAGCCCCTCGGTCCCTACGCCGGGACAAGGTTTGGAAAAACTGTTTTTT	CSSSPSVPTPGQGLEKLFF
NA	NA	TRBJ1-4	TRBV7-6	TGTGCCAGCAGCTCGCGGGAGTATAATGAAAAACTGTTTTTT	CASSSREYNEKLFF
few	TRBD1	TRBJ1-2	TRBV28	TGTGCCAGCAGTTCGGACAGGGGGGATTATGGCTACACCTTC	CASSSDRGDYGYTF
NA	NA	TRBJ2-1	TRBV6-5	TGTGCCAGCAGTGGTCGGGACAACCCCGTTAATGAGCAGTTCTTC	CASSGRDNPVNEQFF